Below, one T cell receptor beta chain is given with its context. Through a sample-barcoded 5' primer and a J-beta primer mix, a second PCR was run for roughly 7 to 12 cycles. Each CDR3 protein gets one entry after TCRdb re-called the 5' RACE reads with MiXCR. This sample has about 1.1 million distinct CDR3 sequences, with about two fifths found just once. The data are from a study of blood T cells in healthy people across ages. V shed 0 bases and J 2 bases; nucleotides not matched to a gene: 3. Germline CDR1 and CDR2: SNHLY and FYNNEI. CDR3 length: 15 amino acids. The extraction recovered at least 5.5 micrograms of total RNA per sample.

The V call is TRBV2, the J call TRBJ1-2; 7 positions agree with TRBD1. The sequence came from a man aged 18-30 years in good health. The sample comprised blood. The CDR3 sequence is CASSEAWDSNYGYTF. DNA of the CDR3: TGTGCCAGCAGTGAAGCTTGGGACAGCAACTATGGCTACACCTTC.